The present TCR beta chain was sequenced within a study of Graves' ophthalmopathy and Graves' hyperthyroidism. Study-level background: Peripheral blood sampling preceded any treatment and occurred at initial diagnosis. Study results and limitations: Researchers report that a 13-signature model separated ophthalmopathy from stable hyperthyroidism, posting about 90% sensitivity and about 78% specificity. The model flagged ophthalmopathy progression at about 68% sensitivity and 72% to 80% specificity. Clonotypes were expanded in thyroid at above 0.001 frequency, and most also appeared in blood.

This clonotype was recorded many times. Its antigen remains unknown. Amplifying from RNA transcripts, the study obtained TCR beta CDR3 regions. After a first-round RT-PCR with HTBI primers, a second-round multiplex PCR was run. TCRdb itself ran the multiplex PCR reads through MiXCR, one entry per CDR3 protein. The repertoire consists of more than 550,000 distinct CDR3 sequences, with about 41% occurring once and the leading ten covering about 3.3%. The sample taken for sequencing was peripheral blood. The receptor was derived from an adult man with Graves' ophthalmopathy.

CDR3 in amino acids: CASSYPRGGPYEQYF. The CDR3 coding sequence is TGTGCCAGCAGCTACCCGCGGGGGGGCCCCTACGAGCAGTACTTC. This chain joins TRBV5-6 and TRBJ2-7; TRBD2 aligns across 9 bases. In germline, CDR1 is SGHDT, CDR2 YYEEEE. This CDR3 comprises 15 residues. V shed 3 bases, J shed 2 bases, and the junction held 6 bases outside the gene matches.